One sample yielded the 32 T cell receptor beta chains listed below, sequenced in a study of blood T cells in healthy people across ages. A second roughly 7 to 12 cycle PCR used barcoded and J-beta primers. TCRdb redid the calling of the 5' RACE reads with MiXCR, one entry per CDR3 protein. The sample has about 670,000 distinct CDR3 sequences; approximately 40% are singletons. The sample comprised blood. The receptors shown here come from a man aged 80 or over in good health.

The J gene is TRBJ2-2, the V gene TRBV11-1; tentatively, D is TRBD2 (5 bases). Trimming left V 7 bases short and J 7 bases short, with 13 bases between. The CDR3 runs to 13 residues. The germline V gene has CDR1 SGHAT and CDR2 FQDESV (reference sequence). CDR3 sequence (DNA): TGTGCCAGCAACATTGTCCGGGGCGGGGAGCTGTTTTTT. Its protein is CASNIVRGGELFF.

This sequence joins TRBV7-3 and TRBJ2-7; possibly TRBD2 for D (6 bases). Trimming pared 2 bases from V and 2 bases from J, leaving 13 bases between. The CDR3 contains 15 residues. The germline V gene encodes CDR1 SGHTA and CDR2 FQGTGA. The chain's CDR3 is CASSLYDSGPYEQYF. DNA for the CDR3: TGTGCCAGCAGCTTATATGATAGCGGCCCCTACGAGCAGTACTTC.

This chain connects TRBV11-2 to TRBJ2-5; D ambiguous. The DNA end favors TRBJ2-7, so the J call may be wrong. This CDR3 contains 15 residues. Germline CDR1 SGHAT, CDR2 FQNNGV. Here the CDR3 DNA reads TGTGCCAGCAGCTTCAGCCGACGGAACTCCTACGAGCAGTACTTC. This encodes CASSFSRRNSYEQYF.

This sequence joins TRBV27 and TRBJ2-2; 9 positions match TRBD2. CDR3 length: 18 residues. Per the germline V gene, CDR1 is MNHEY and CDR2 is SMNVEV (reference sequence). Trimming cost V 5 bases and J 5 bases; bases outside gene matches: 15. The CDR3 DNA is TGTGCCAGCAGTCCCCAGCAGGGGCTAGCGGGGAGGACCGGGGAGCTGTTTTTT. Residues: CASSPQQGLAGRTGELFF.

The sample holds a few counts of this clonotype. V usage is TRBV10-1 and J usage is TRBJ2-3; D possibly matches TRBD1 or TRBD2 (5 bases each). CDR1 and CDR2 (germline): WNHNN, SYGVQD (reference sequence). The CDR3 has 19 amino acids. V was trimmed by 0 bases and J by 4 bases, leaving 23 bases between them. The CDR3 bases are TGCGCCAGCAGTGAGTCCTTTATGGGGACCCTAAATCGAGCAGATACGCAGTATTTT. Protein product: CASSESFMGTLNRADTQYF.

This chain connects TRBV28 to TRBJ1-4, with 8 bases that match TRBD1. V lost 5 bases to trimming and J lost 11 bases; unmatched junction nucleotides: 10. The CDR3 is 14 residues long. CDR1 is MDHEN, CDR2 SYDVKM, per germline. CDR3 sequence reads: CASSRTGGGGKLFF. CDR3 coding DNA: TGTGCCAGCAGTCGAACAGGGGGTGGTGGGAAACTGTTTTTT.

V gene TRBV29-1 combines with J gene TRBJ1-2; D uncertain. Trimming left V 2 bases short and J 8 bases short, with 12 bases between. This CDR3 has 12 amino acids. The germline V gene encodes CDR1 SQVTM and CDR2 ANQGSEA. This CDR3 is CSVEKDSGGYTF. DNA for the CDR3: TGCAGCGTTGAAAAAGACTCGGGGGGCTACACCTTC.

The chain links TRBV30 to TRBJ2-5, with 8 bases lining up with TRBD1. The CDR3 loop spans 15 amino acids. Germline values: CDR1 GTSNPN, CDR2 SVGIG (reference sequence). Trimming removed 2 bases from V and 0 bases from J; junction bases left unmatched: 5. In DNA form, the CDR3 reads TGTGCCTGGAGTCCAGGGGGCAGAAACCAAGAGACCCAGTACTTC. Translating gives CAWSPGGRNQETQYF.

V gene TRBV7-9 combines with J gene TRBJ1-2, with D tentatively TRBD1 (5 bases). V was trimmed by 5 bases and J by 8 bases, leaving 21 bases between them. The CDR3 spans 15 residues. CDR1 SEHNR and CDR2 FQNEAQ come from the germline V gene (reference sequence). The CDR3: CASSLPWDVDGGYTF. Here the CDR3 DNA reads TGTGCCAGCAGCCTACCTTGGGACGTCGACGGAGGCTACACCTTC.

The rearrangement links TRBV6-2 or TRBV6-3 to TRBJ2-1; D ambiguous. The DNA matches TRBJ2-7 better at its end, which makes the J call doubtful. The CDR3 has 16 amino acids. Germline CDR1 is MNHEY and CDR2 is SVGEGT. CDR3 region: CASSSPRLSLYNEQYF. In nucleotides, the CDR3 is TGTGCCAGCAGTTCCCCACGGCTCTCGCTCTACAATGAGCAGTACTTC.

The rearrangement links TRBV14 to TRBJ2-6; 7 bases line up with TRBD1. Trimming at V came to 5 bases and at J to 0 bases, leaving 7 bases not matched to a gene. CDR1 and CDR2 from the germline V gene are SGHDN and FVKESK. The CDR3 runs to 17 residues. The CDR3 region is CASSFRDSYSGANVLTF. CDR3 coding DNA: TGTGCCAGCAGCTTCCGGGACAGCTACTCTGGGGCCAACGTCCTGACTTTC.

This chain connects TRBV5-5 to TRBJ2-1; tentatively, D is TRBD2 (5 bases). Trimming stripped 4 bases from V and 3 bases from J, with 11 bases between. Germline values: CDR1 SGHKS, CDR2 YYEKEE (reference sequence). The CDR3 contains 14 residues. In DNA, the CDR3 is TGTGCCAGCAGCGCCCGGGGTGGCTACAATGAGCAGTTCTTC. Its protein is CASSARGGYNEQFF.

Points on this clonotype: This may be a read error: a much more frequent sequence differs by one nucleotide. V is TRBV10-3 and J is TRBJ2-1; TRBD2 agrees at 10 bases. This CDR3 is built from 16 residues. The V gene's germline CDR1 is ENHRY and CDR2 SYGVKD. The chain's CDR3 is CAISAFGLAVDNEQLF. In DNA, the CDR3 is TGTGCCATCAGTGCCTTTGGACTAGCGGTTGACAATGAGCAGTTATTC.

The rearrangement joins TRBV4-3 to TRBJ1-1; 10 nucleotides match TRBD1. V lost 2 bases and J lost 5; bases outside the gene matches: 2. The germline gives CDR1 LGHNA, CDR2 YSLEER. This CDR3 spans 14 amino acids. CDR3 protein: CASSQWTGGTEAFF. The DNA of the CDR3 is TGCGCCAGCAGCCAATGGACAGGGGGGACTGAAGCTTTCTTT.

The rearrangement uses TRBV3-1 and TRBJ2-7; D may be TRBD2 (5 bases). The CDR3 has 14 amino acids. The germline V gene has CDR1 LGHDT and CDR2 YNNKEL (reference sequence). Trimming cost V 5 bases and J 7 bases, with 18 bases left between them. CDR3 amino acids: CASSSWVSPGEQYF. The CDR3 region has the DNA TGTGCCAGCAGCTCCTGGGTGTCTCCGGGGGAGCAGTACTTC.

This rearrangement joins TRBV28 to TRBJ2-5; D remains ambiguous. The CDR3 covers 11 residues. Germline V gene sequence: CDR1 MDHEN, CDR2 SYDVKM. Trimming shortened V by 3 bases and J by 6 bases, and 5 bases separated the two germline ends. DNA for the CDR3: TGTGCCAGCAGTTTGAGGAAGACCCAGTACTTC. Amino acid sequence: CASSLRKTQYF.

At least ten counts were recorded for this clonotype. The CDR3 protein is CASSFGQSSYEQYF. CDR3 in DNA: TGCGCCAGCAGCTTCGGACAGTCCTCCTACGAGCAGTACTTC. The chain combines TRBV5-1 with TRBJ2-7, with a tentative D call TRBD1 (6 bases). The CDR3 is 14 residues long. The ends were cut back, 2 bases at V and 0 bases at J, with 9 bases in the middle. CDR1 and CDR2 from the germline V gene are SGHRS and YFSETQ.

This clonotype has only a few counts. The chain is built from TRBV4-3 and TRBJ1-1; D is undetermined. V lost 4 bases and J 1 base, leaving 13 bases between the germline ends. The CDR3 sequence is 15 residues long. Germline-derived CDR1 and CDR2 are LGHNA and YSLEER. The CDR3 bases are TGCGCCAGCAGCCTAAGTCCTCCCCCGAACACTGAAGCTTTCTTT. This translates into CASSLSPPPNTEAFF.

Regarding this clonotype: One end of the junction does not line up with germline, which may come from a read error. The genes are TRBV7-2 and TRBJ2-3; 7 positions match TRBD1. Germline CDR1 is SGHTA and CDR2 is FQGNSA. There are 13 residues in the CDR3. The CDR3 reads CVSSPDRQGAQYF. CDR3 DNA sequence: TGTGTCAGCAGCCCGGATAGACAGGGAGCGCAGTATTTT.

The sample holds many counts of this clonotype. The chain couples TRBV29-1 to TRBJ2-1; D is uncertain. The CDR3 length is 11 residues. The V end lost 1 base, the J end lost 10 bases, and 8 bases lay between the germline ends. Germline values: CDR1 SQVTM, CDR2 ANQGSEA. The CDR3, as DNA: TGCAGCGTTGAAGTTGGACCCGAGCAGTTCTTC. Amino acids: CSVEVGPEQFF.

This rearrangement joins TRBV29-1 to TRBJ1-2; 10 nucleotides align to TRBD1. The junction had 6 bases not matched to a gene; V was cut back by 6 bases and J by 8 bases. The CDR3 runs to 12 residues. The germline CDR1 and CDR2 sequences are SQVTM and ANQGSEA. The CDR3 DNA reads as TGCAGCGTCCGACAGGGGGCCTACGGCTACACCTTC. Translating gives CSVRQGAYGYTF.

The chain links TRBV20-1 to TRBJ2-4; D is undetermined. The J call could be wrong; TRBJ2-7 is a better fit for the DNA end. The CDR3 loop spans 10 amino acids. Germline V lookup: CDR1 DFQATT, CDR2 SNEGSKA (reference sequence). The CDR3 nucleotides are TGCAGCGCTCTTAACTACGAGCAGTACTTC. Translation gives CSALNYEQYF.

The J gene is TRBJ1-1, the V gene TRBV5-1, with D possibly matching TRBD1 (6 bases). The V end lost 3 bases, the J end lost 7 bases, and 13 bases lay between the germline ends. There are 13 residues in the CDR3. Looked up from germline, CDR1 is SGHRS and CDR2 is YFSETQ. DNA of the CDR3: TGCGCCAGCAGCTCACAGGGATTTGGTGAAGCTTTCTTT. Translated: CASSSQGFGEAFF. Full variable domain (remainder filled in from reference TRBV5-1 and TRBJ1-1): KAGVTQTPRYLIKTRGQQVTLSCSPISGHRSVSWYQQTPGQGLQFLFEYFSETQRNKGNFPGRFSGRQFSNSRSEMNVSTLELGDSALYLCASSSQGFGEAFFGQGTRLTVV.

This clonotype was seen more than once but under ten times. The V and J genes are TRBV28 and TRBJ1-5; 10 bases line up with TRBD1. Germline CDR1 is MDHEN and CDR2 is SYDVKM. CDR3 length equals 22 residues. With V trimmed by 3 bases and J by 2 bases, 22 bases remained unmatched. CDR3 sequence: CASSFGLPAGQGHRMRNQPQHF. In DNA, the CDR3 is TGTGCCAGCAGTTTTGGGTTACCCGCGGGACAGGGGCACCGTATGCGCAATCAGCCCCAGCATTTT.

This rearrangement joins TRBV7-2 to TRBJ2-1; D call uncertain. The germline V gene encodes CDR1 SGHTA and CDR2 FQGNSA. The ends were cut back, 0 bases at V and 12 bases at J, with 9 bases in the middle. This CDR3 comprises 12 residues. CDR3 nucleotide sequence: TGTGCCAGCAGCTTAGCGCCAGTGTGGCAGTTCTTC. Amino acids: CASSLAPVWQFF.

The genes are TRBV11-2 and TRBJ2-1, with D possibly matching TRBD1 (6 bases). The V and J ends lost 5 bases and 9 bases respectively, with 14 bases between them. The germline V gene has CDR1 SGHAT and CDR2 FQNNGV. The CDR3 is 13 amino acids. The CDR3 region is CASSPVRGREQFF. The DNA for the CDR3 is TGTGCCAGCAGCCCCGTCAGGGGTCGTGAGCAGTTCTTC.

The gene calls are TRBV27 and TRBJ2-1; TRBD2 matches 8 bases. CDR1 is MNHEY and CDR2 is SMNVEV in the germline V gene (reference sequence). After removal of 2 bases from V and 6 bases from J, the junction contained 6 bases not matched to a gene. This CDR3 comprises 15 residues. In DNA, the CDR3 is TGTGCCAGCAGTTTAACATCTAGCGGGCGCAATGAGCAGTTCTTC. Its protein is CASSLTSSGRNEQFF.

The chain has TRBV3-1 and TRBJ2-6; D possibly uses TRBD1 or TRBD2 (6 bases each). The CDR3 runs 17 residues. V dropped 4 bases and J dropped 0 bases, with 13 bases sitting between them. Germline-derived CDR1 and CDR2 are LGHDT and YNNKEL (reference sequence). The CDR3 DNA follows: TGTGCCAGCAGCCGCGGGACATTGGACTCTGGGGCCAACGTCCTGACTTTC. It codes for CASSRGTLDSGANVLTF.

This rearrangement joins TRBV2 to TRBJ1-6; 7 positions match TRBD1. V was clipped by 4 bases and J by 9 bases; unmatched bases: 6. The V gene's germline CDR1 is SNHLY and CDR2 FYNNEI. The CDR3 is 14 residues long. The CDR3 DNA sequence: TGTGCCAGCAGTGGGGGACAGCCGGGTTCACCCCTCCACTTT. It encodes CASSGGQPGSPLHF.

This clonotype turned up a few times. This rearrangement joins TRBV2 to TRBJ2-5, with D perhaps TRBD2 (9 bases). CDR3 length: 17 residues. V was clipped by 6 bases and J by 5 bases, with 25 bases between them. CDR1 is SNHLY and CDR2 is FYNNEI in the germline V gene. The chain's CDR3 is CASSQTGTSRGRETQYF. The CDR3 coding sequence is TGTGCCAGCAGCCAAACAGGGACTAGCAGGGGGCGGGAGACCCAGTACTTC.

This clonotype was seen a handful of times. The V gene is TRBV7-2, the J gene TRBJ2-1, with 10 nucleotides matching TRBD1. The CDR3 sequence is 17 residues long. CDR1 is SGHTA, CDR2 FQGNSA, per germline. The J segment lost 6 bases and the V segment lost 5 bases, leaving 13 bases of the junction unmatched. The CDR3 DNA follows: TGTGCCAGCAGCAGGACCCGGGACAGGGGAATTGGCAATGAGCAGTTCTTC. Amino acid sequence: CASSRTRDRGIGNEQFF.

The rearrangement links TRBV29-1 to TRBJ2-5, with TRBD1 matching 8 bases. V lost 6 bases and J lost 2; bases outside the gene matches: 8. There are 14 residues in the CDR3. Germline values: CDR1 SQVTM, CDR2 ANQGSEA. CDR3 loop: CSVKGQVLQETQYF. DNA of the CDR3: TGCAGCGTGAAGGGACAGGTCCTACAAGAGACCCAGTACTTC.